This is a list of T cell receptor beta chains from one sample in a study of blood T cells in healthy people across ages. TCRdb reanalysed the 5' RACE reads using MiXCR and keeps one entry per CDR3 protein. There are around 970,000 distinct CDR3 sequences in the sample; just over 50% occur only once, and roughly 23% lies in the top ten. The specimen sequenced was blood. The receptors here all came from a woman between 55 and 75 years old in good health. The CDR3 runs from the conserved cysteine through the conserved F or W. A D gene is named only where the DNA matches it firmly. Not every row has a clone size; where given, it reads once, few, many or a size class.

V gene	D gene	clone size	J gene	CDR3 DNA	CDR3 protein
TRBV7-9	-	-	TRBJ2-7	TGTGCCAGCAGCCACCTGCGCGGTACTATCTACGAGCAGTACTTC	CASSHLRGTIYEQYF
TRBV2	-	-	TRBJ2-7	TGTGCCAGCATGGGGCAGGGTTACGAGCAGTACTTC	CASMGQGYEQYF
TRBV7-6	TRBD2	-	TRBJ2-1	TGTGCCAGCAGCTTAATTGGAGGGTGGGAGCGGGAGCTCAATGAGCAGTTCTTC	CASSLIGGWERELNEQFF
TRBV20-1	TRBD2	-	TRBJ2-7	TGCAGTGCCCTACACCCAGCGGGGGCCTACGAGCAGTACTTC	CSALHPAGAYEQYF
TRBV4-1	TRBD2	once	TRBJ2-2	TGCGCCAGCGGCCCCTATCGGACTAGCGCCAGGGGGGGGGAGCTGTTTTTT	CASGPYRTSARGGELFF
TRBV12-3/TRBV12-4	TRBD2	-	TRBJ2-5	TGTGCCAGCAGTATGACTAGCGGGAGCGAGACCCAGTACTTC	CASSMTSGSETQYF
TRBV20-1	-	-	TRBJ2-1	TGCAGTGCAGCCCCCCCGGGACCGGGATTTAGGGAGCAGTTCTTC	CSAAPPGPGFREQFF
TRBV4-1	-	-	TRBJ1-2	TGCGCCAGCAGCTTAACTCCGGACGGACTCTATGGCTACACCTTC	CASSLTPDGLYGYTF
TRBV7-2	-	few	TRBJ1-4	TGTGCCAGCAGCTTAATGTGGTCTAATGAAAAACTGTTTTTT	CASSLMWSNEKLFF
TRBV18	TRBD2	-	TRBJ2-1	TGTGCCAGCTCACCGAGACTAGCGGGGAATGAGCAGTTCTTC	CASSPRLAGNEQFF
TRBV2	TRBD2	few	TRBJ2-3	TGTGCCAGCAGTGCTAGCGGGACAGATACGCAGTATTTT	CASSASGTDTQYF
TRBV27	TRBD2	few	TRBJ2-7	TGTGCCAGCAGCTCCTGGGGGAGGGCCCCCTACGAGCAGTACTTC	CASSSWGRAPYEQYF
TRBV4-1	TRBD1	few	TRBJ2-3	TGCGCCAGCAGCCGCCTAGACAGGGGTCGCACAGATACGCAGTATTTT	CASSRLDRGRTDTQYF
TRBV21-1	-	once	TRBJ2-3	TGTGCCAGCAGCAAAGGTAACGGGAGGGACCATCCAGATACGCAGTATTTT	CASSKGNGRDHPDTQYF